Listed here are 18 T cell receptor beta chains from one sample, sequenced in a study of T cells in tuberculosis. TCRdb's copy holds only in-frame clones and misses some; the assay was immunoSEQ multiplex PCR. The data hold under 50,000 clones, with 94% observed a single time. Time point in this sample: new active TB diagnosis, blood taken before or within 7 days of starting treatment. The starting material was PBMCs, obtained at tuberculosis diagnosis. These receptors were taken from an adult with tuberculosis.

This chain uses TRBV5-8 with TRBJ1-2; 8 bases agree with TRBD1. Losses at the gene ends were 1 base for V and 3 bases for J; bases not matched to a gene: 14. This CDR3 is 18 amino acids long. CDR1 is SGHTS, CDR2 YDEGEE, per germline. The CDR3 loop is CASSLRVTGASRDYGYTF. The CDR3 bases are TGTGCCAGCAGCTTGAGGGTGACAGGGGCGAGTAGGGACTATGGCTACACCTTC.

The chain recombines TRBV10-3 with TRBJ2-3; 10 bases are a match to TRBD2. This CDR3 has 14 residues. With V trimmed by 9 bases and J by 2 bases, 5 bases remained unmatched. Germline values: CDR1 ENHRY, CDR2 SYGVKD. This chain's CDR3 is CAIKSGGATDTQYF. CDR3 bases: TGTGCCATAAAAAGCGGGGGGGCCACAGATACGCAGTATTTT.

The V call is TRBV5-5, the J call TRBJ2-7; perhaps TRBD1 as D (5 bases). Trimming took 0 bases from V and 3 from J, leaving 19 bases between them. The CDR3 consists of 17 residues. Germline V gives CDR1 SGHKS, CDR2 YYEKEE (reference sequence). Here the CDR3 reads CASSLGYLGRLGYEQYF. The DNA of the CDR3 is TGTGCCAGCAGCTTGGGATATCTGGGGCGACTTGGCTACGAGCAGTACTTC. Variable domain in full (rest from reference TRBV5-5 and TRBJ2-7): DAGVTQSPTHLIKTRGQQVTLRCSPISGHKSVSWYQQVLGQGPQFIFQYYEKEERGRGNFPDRFSARQFPNYSSELNVNALLLGDSALYLCASSLGYLGRLGYEQYFGPGTRLTVT.

This clone is deemed medium-sized. The gene calls are TRBV7-2 and TRBJ1-1; tentative D call: TRBD1 (6 bases). The CDR3 totals 17 residues. The V and J ends lost 4 bases and 1 base respectively, with 19 bases between them. The germline V gene encodes CDR1 SGHTA and CDR2 FQGNSA. The CDR3 nucleotides read TGTGCCAGCAGCTCCCTCCAGGTCAGGGGAGCGAACACTGAAGCTTTCTTT. Protein sequence: CASSSLQVRGANTEAFF.

This clone was recorded once. The chain joins TRBV5-1 to TRBJ2-2; 10 bases agree with TRBD2. CDR1 SGHRS and CDR2 YFSETQ come from the germline V gene. V was pared by 4 bases and J by 4 bases, with 4 bases of the junction left unmatched. The CDR3 runs 15 residues. As DNA, the CDR3 is TGCGCCAGCAGCGTAATAGCGGGGGGCACCGGGGAGCTGTTTTTT. Translating it yields CASSVIAGGTGELFF. Combining the CDR3 with reference TRBV5-1 and TRBJ2-2 gives the whole variable domain KAGVTQTPRYLIKTRGQQVTLSCSPISGHRSVSWYQQTPGQGLQFLFEYFSETQRNKGNFPGRFSGRQFSNSRSEMNVSTLELGDSALYLCASSVIAGGTGELFFGEGSRLTVL.

The chain uses TRBV30 and TRBJ2-3; TRBD2 aligns across 9 bases. The V gene's germline CDR1 is GTSNPN and CDR2 SVGIG (reference sequence). The CDR3 is made up of 18 amino acids. Trimming removed 2 bases from V and 0 bases from J; junction bases left unmatched: 12. The CDR3 region has the DNA TGTGCCTGGAGTAACCTAGCGGGGAAACAAACTAGCACAGATACGCAGTATTTT. This encodes CAWSNLAGKQTSTDTQYF.

V and J are TRBV4-1 and TRBJ1-2, with TRBD1 identical over 8 bases. Germline V gene lookup returns CDR1 MGHRA and CDR2 YSYEKL. V lost 4 bases and J lost 8; bases outside the gene matches: 6. CDR3 length: 13 residues. The CDR3 sequence is CASSPGQGRGYTF. CDR3 nucleotides: TGCGCCAGCAGCCCTGGACAGGGCCGCGGCTACACCTTC.

The chain is built from TRBV2 and TRBJ2-2; 7 bases align to TRBD1. The V gene's germline CDR1 is SNHLY and CDR2 FYNNEI. This CDR3 spans 14 amino acids. After removal of 8 bases from V and 0 bases from J, the junction contained 3 bases not matched to a gene. CDR3 amino acids: CASRQGANTGELFF. The CDR3 DNA reads as TGTGCCAGCCGACAGGGTGCGAACACCGGGGAGCTGTTTTTT.

This clone is classed as medium-sized (0.01 to 0.1%). This sequence joins TRBV6-5 and TRBJ1-2; TRBD1 is a possible D gene (6 bases). V was trimmed by 0 bases and J by 6 bases, leaving 17 bases between them. CDR1 is MNHEY and CDR2 is SVGAGI in the germline V gene. This CDR3 region has 16 residues. The CDR3 DNA follows: TGTGCCAGCAGTTACTCGGGCCTCGCGGGGGGCCATGGCTACACCTTC. Encoded protein: CASSYSGLAGGHGYTF.

V is TRBV6-6 and J is TRBJ2-5; 8 nucleotides match TRBD2. CDR1 is MNHNY, CDR2 SVGAGI, per germline (reference sequence). The CDR3 runs 14 residues. V dropped 6 bases and J dropped 6; count of bases not matched to a gene: 9. This chain's CDR3 is CASRPGTSLQTQYF. For the CDR3, the DNA is TGTGCCAGCAGGCCGGGGACTAGTTTGCAGACCCAGTACTTC.

The chain recombines TRBV5-1 with TRBJ1-3; weak D call: TRBD1 (5 bases). Germline CDR1 SGHRS, CDR2 YFSETQ. There are 17 residues in the CDR3. Trimming removed 0 bases at V and 0 bases at J, with 13 bases between. CDR3 residues: CASSLVAGNPSGNTIYF. The CDR3 DNA reads as TGCGCCAGCAGCTTGGTTGCAGGGAACCCCTCTGGAAACACCATATATTTT.

The rearrangement links TRBV4-1 to TRBJ1-2; D is possibly TRBD1 (6 bases). Trimming shortened V by 0 bases and J by 5 bases, and 34 bases separated the two germline ends. The germline CDR1 and CDR2 sequences are MGHRA and YSYEKL. The CDR3 totals 22 residues. The CDR3 DNA sequence: TGCGCCAGCAGCCAAGATAACCTCGATAAACTATACGCCACAGGGACGGGTTATGGCTACACCTTC. Protein sequence: CASSQDNLDKLYATGTGYGYTF.

V and J are TRBV18 and TRBJ2-7, with a tentative D call TRBD2 (6 bases). The germline V and J ends were trimmed by 0 bases and 1 base, with 13 bases remaining between them. The CDR3 runs to 16 residues. CDR1 and CDR2 (germline): KGHSH, LQKENI. The CDR3 reads CASSPPFIGGSYEQYF. CDR3 sequence (DNA): TGTGCCAGCTCACCACCATTTATCGGGGGTTCCTACGAGCAGTACTTC.

The chain carries TRBV2 and TRBJ2-2, with D uncertain. This CDR3 is built from 13 residues. V lost 4 bases to trimming and J lost 4 bases, with 7 bases between them. The germline V gene has CDR1 SNHLY and CDR2 FYNNEI. The CDR3 region has the DNA TGTGCCAGCAGTGTTCAGTTCACCGGGGAGCTGTTTTTT. Translated: CASSVQFTGELFF.

The genes are TRBV18 and TRBJ2-7, with 7 bases matching TRBD1. Germline lookup yields CDR1 KGHSH and CDR2 LQKENI. This CDR3 is 13 amino acids long. V lost 6 bases and J lost 6; bases outside the gene matches: 8. CDR3 amino acids: CASSLGQDGEQYF. The CDR3 DNA is TGTGCCAGCTCGCTTGGACAGGACGGCGAGCAGTACTTC.

The chain is built from TRBV30 and TRBJ1-1; D remains ambiguous. The germline gives CDR1 GTSNPN, CDR2 SVGIG (reference sequence). This CDR3 spans 13 amino acids. Deletions cut 4 bases from V and 1 base from J, with 10 bases between. The chain's CDR3 is CAWTEARNTEAFF. CDR3 bases: TGTGCCTGGACGGAGGCCAGGAACACTGAAGCTTTCTTT.

The gene calls are TRBV7-6 and TRBJ2-5; 8 positions match TRBD1. Germline CDR1 reads SGHVS; CDR2 reads FNYEAQ. CDR3 length: 14 residues. J was trimmed by 11 bases and V by 3 bases; bases with no gene match: 11. For the CDR3, the DNA is TGTGCCAGCAGCTTCAAAGGACAGGGAAAGGAACAGTACTTC. Amino acid sequence: CASSFKGQGKEQYF. Drawing the rest from reference TRBV7-6 and TRBJ2-5, the complete variable domain is GAGVSQSPRYKVTKRGQDVALRCDPISGHVSLYWYRQALGQGPEFLTYFNYEAQQDKSGLPNDRFSAERPEGSISTLTIQRTEQRDSAMYRCASSFKGQGKEQYFGPGTRLLVL.

The gene calls are TRBV19 and TRBJ1-5; 9 bases map to TRBD1. This CDR3 comprises 16 residues. Germline lookup yields CDR1 LNHDA and CDR2 SQIVND (reference sequence). The J segment lost 4 bases and the V segment lost 3 bases, leaving 7 bases of the junction unmatched. The CDR3 region is CASSMGWGQGNQPQHF. CDR3 sequence (DNA): TGTGCCAGTAGTATGGGCTGGGGACAGGGAAATCAGCCCCAGCATTTT. The full variable domain, with the rest looked up from reference TRBV19 and TRBJ1-5, is DGGITQSPKYLFRKEGQNVTLSCEQNLNHDAMYWYRQDPGQGLRLIYYSQIVNDFQKGDIAEGYSVSREKKESFPLTVTSAQKNPTAFYLCASSMGWGQGNQPQHFGDGTRLSIL.